This T cell receptor beta chain originates from a study of cytomegalovirus exposure and HLA in healthy donors. General study findings and limits: The classifier reportedly diagnosed cytomegalovirus status with high sensitivity and specificity.

Trimming left V 6 bases short and J 1 base short, with 9 bases between. Germline values: CDR1 MDHEN, CDR2 SYDVKM. CDR3 length equals 13 residues. PCR was performed using 60 Vbeta and 13 Jbeta primers. The repertoire was sequenced with immunoSEQ multiplex PCR; TCRdb's copy has only in-frame clones and lacks some. This specimen shows some 76,000 clones; the ten leading clones hold about 0.83%. Turning to this clone: What it recognizes is unknown.

This rearrangement joins TRBV28 to TRBJ2-5; D is perhaps TRBD2 (6 bases). Specimen: PBMCs. This receptor was taken from a boy aged 5 to 17 in good health and CMV-seronegative. In DNA form, the CDR3 reads TGTGCCAGCAGAAGGGGACTCCAAGAGACCCAGTACTTC. Translation gives CASRRGLQETQYF. The entire variable domain, with the rest obtained from reference TRBV28 and TRBJ2-5, is as follows: DVKVTQSSRYLVKRTGEKVFLECVQDMDHENMFWYRQDPGLGLRLIYFSYDVKMKEKGDIPEGYSVSREKKERFSLILESASTNQTSMYLCASRRGLQETQYFGPGTRLLVL.